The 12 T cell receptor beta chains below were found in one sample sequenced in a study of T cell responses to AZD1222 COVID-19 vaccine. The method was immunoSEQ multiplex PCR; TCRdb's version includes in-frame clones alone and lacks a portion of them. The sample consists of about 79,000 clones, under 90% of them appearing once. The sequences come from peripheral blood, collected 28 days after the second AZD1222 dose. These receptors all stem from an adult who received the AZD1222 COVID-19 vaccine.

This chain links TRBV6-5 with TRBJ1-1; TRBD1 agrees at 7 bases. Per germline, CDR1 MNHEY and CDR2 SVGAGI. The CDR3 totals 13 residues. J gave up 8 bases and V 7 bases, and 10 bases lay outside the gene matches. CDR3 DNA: TGTGCCAGCACCCTCCTCGGGACAGCCGAAGCTTTCTTT. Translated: CASTLLGTAEAFF.

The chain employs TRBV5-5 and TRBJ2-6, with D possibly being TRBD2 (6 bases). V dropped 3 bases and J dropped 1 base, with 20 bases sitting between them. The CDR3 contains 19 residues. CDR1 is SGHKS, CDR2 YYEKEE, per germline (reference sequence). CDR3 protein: CASSSYGSGLASGANVLTF. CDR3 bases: TGTGCCAGCAGCTCCTACGGATCGGGACTCGCTTCTGGGGCCAACGTCCTGACTTTC.

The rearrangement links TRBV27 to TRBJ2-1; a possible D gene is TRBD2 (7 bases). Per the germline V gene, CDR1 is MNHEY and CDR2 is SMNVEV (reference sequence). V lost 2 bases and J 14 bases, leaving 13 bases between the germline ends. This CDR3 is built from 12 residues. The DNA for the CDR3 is TGTGCCAGCAGTTTAACTAGGGGGAGGGAGTTCTTC. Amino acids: CASSLTRGREFF.

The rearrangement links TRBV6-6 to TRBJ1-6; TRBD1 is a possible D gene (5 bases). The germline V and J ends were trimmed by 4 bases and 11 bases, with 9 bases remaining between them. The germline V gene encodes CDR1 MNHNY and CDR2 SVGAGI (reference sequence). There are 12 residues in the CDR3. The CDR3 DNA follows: TGTGCCAGCAGTTCAGGGACGGCACCCCTCCACTTT. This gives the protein CASSSGTAPLHF.

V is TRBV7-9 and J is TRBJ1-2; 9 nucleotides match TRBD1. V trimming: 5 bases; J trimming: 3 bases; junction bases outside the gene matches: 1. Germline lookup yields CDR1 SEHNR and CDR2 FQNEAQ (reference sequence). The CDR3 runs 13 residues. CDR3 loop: CASSRTGDYGYTF. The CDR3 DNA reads TGTGCCAGCAGCCGGACAGGGGACTATGGCTACACCTTC.

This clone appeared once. The DNA for the CDR3 is TGTGCCAGCAGTTCGGCGGGAGGGCTACGCACAGATACGCAGTATTTT. Amino acids: CASSSAGGLRTDTQYF. V and J are TRBV28 and TRBJ2-3; 9 bases match TRBD2. Germline values: CDR1 MDHEN, CDR2 SYDVKM. CDR3 size: 16 residues. The trim removed 4 bases at V and 1 base at J, leaving 6 bases unmatched.

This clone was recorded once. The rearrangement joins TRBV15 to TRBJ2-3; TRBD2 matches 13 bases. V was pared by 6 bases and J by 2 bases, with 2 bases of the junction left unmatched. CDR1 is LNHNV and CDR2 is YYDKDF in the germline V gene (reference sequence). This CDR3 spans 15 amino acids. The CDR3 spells CATRGLAGTTDTQYF. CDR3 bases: TGTGCCACCAGGGGACTAGCGGGAACCACAGATACGCAGTATTTT. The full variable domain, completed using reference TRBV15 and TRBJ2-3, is DAMVIQNPRYQVTQFGKPVTLSCSQTLNHNVMYWYQQKSSQAPKLLFHYYDKDFNNEADTPDNFQSRRPNTSFCFLDIRSPGLGDTAMYLCATRGLAGTTDTQYFGPGTRLTVL.

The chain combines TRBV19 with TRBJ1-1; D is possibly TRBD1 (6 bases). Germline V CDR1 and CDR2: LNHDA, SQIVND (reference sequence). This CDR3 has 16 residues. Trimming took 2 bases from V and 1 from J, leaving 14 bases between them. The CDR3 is CASSISGGQQNTEAFF. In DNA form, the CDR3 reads TGTGCCAGTAGTATATCTGGAGGACAGCAGAACACTGAAGCTTTCTTT.

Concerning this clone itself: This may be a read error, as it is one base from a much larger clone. Here the CDR3 DNA reads TGTGCCAGCAGTGACCCTCCCACCTCCTACGAGCAGTACTTC. Translating gives CASSDPPTSYEQYF. The V and J genes are TRBV6-1 and TRBJ2-7, with unresolved D. The V end was cut by 3 bases, the J end by 0 bases, with 9 bases between. Germline V lookup: CDR1 MNHNS, CDR2 SASEGT. This CDR3 comprises 14 residues.

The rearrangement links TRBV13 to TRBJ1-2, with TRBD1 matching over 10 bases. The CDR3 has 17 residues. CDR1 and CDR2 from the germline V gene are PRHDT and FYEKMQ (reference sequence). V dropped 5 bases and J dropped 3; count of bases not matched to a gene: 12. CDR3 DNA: TGTGCCAGCAGCGCAGAACACAGGGACAGGGGAGACTATGGCTACACCTTC. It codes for CASSAEHRDRGDYGYTF.

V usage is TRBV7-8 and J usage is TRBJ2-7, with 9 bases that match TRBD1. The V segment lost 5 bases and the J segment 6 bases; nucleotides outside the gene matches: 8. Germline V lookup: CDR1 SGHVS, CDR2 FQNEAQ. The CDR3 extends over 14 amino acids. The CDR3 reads CASSIDRGSGEQYF. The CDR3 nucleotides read TGTGCCAGCAGCATAGACAGGGGGTCGGGCGAGCAGTACTTC. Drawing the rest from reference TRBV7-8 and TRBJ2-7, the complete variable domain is GAGVSQSPRYKVAKRGQDVALRCDPISGHVSLFWYQQALGQGPEFLTYFQNEAQLDKSGLPSDRFFAERPEGSVSTLKIQRTQQEDSAVYLCASSIDRGSGEQYFGPGTRLTVT.

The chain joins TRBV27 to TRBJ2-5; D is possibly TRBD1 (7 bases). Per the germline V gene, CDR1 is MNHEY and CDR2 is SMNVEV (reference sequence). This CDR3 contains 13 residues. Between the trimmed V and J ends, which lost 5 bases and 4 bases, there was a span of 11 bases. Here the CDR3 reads CASSPGGGETQYF. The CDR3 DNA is TGTGCCAGCAGTCCAGGGGGAGGAGAGACCCAGTACTTC.